The present entry profiles one TCR beta chain with its context. Antigen specificity is unknown. Losses at the gene ends were 5 bases for V and 6 bases for J; bases not matched to a gene: 12. Germline V gene lookup returns CDR1 LNHNV and CDR2 YYDKDF (reference sequence). The CDR3 consists of 15 residues. The source of the sample is a study of T cell repertoires in cytomegalovirus infection. Study background: Epitope selection comprised recently identified HLA-C-restricted CMV epitopes and well-studied HLA-B-restricted CMV epitopes. Carrying CMV and the relevant HLA type showed in public TCR beta signatures. Study-wide results and caveats: CMV-specific HLA-C-restricted TCR beta clonotypes dominated the ex vivo response. Summed public TCR beta family frequency identified CMV carriers bearing the relevant HLA.

TCRdb called the reads again in MiXCR, with one record for every CDR3 protein. The profile covers just over 450,000 distinct CDR3 sequences, with more than 40% appearing a single time and roughly two fifths taken by the ten largest. The sequence was obtained from a human donor in good health (CMV status not recorded). Some clones in this sample may be carry-over from other donors' samples. The J gene is TRBJ2-7, the V gene TRBV15; 8 bases align to TRBD1. This material consisted of cultured PBMCs, taken from culture after CMV antigen stimulation. The CDR3 nucleotides read TGTGCCACCAGCCGGGCCGGACAGGGTATTAGCGAGCAGTACTTC. Encoded protein: CATSRAGQGISEQYF.